This T cell receptor (beta chain) was identified in a study of control samples from healthy donors and cancer patients. TCRdb's table, derived via immunoSEQ multiplex PCR, lists solely in-frame clones and lacks some. The sample holds about 100,000 clones; roughly 87% are singletons and the top ten take 15% to 20%. V gave up 1 base and J gave up 4 bases, with 20 bases separating them. This CDR3 is 18 amino acids long. CDR1 and CDR2 (germline): SGHTA, FQGNSA. This clone was recorded a few times. This chain uses TRBV7-2 with TRBJ1-5; D possibly corresponds to TRBD1 (5 bases). This sequence was found in a woman aged 45-60 years in good health. Sequencing used blood. CDR3 DNA sequence: TGTGCCAGCAGCTTAGGCCATTTGGGGGGGATTTTGAATCAGCCCCAGCATTTT. This gives the protein CASSLGHLGGILNQPQHF.